The entry below describes one T cell receptor beta chain. Its antigen is not identified. This specimen belongs to a study of human T cells and chemical hapten exposure. The V and J ends lost 6 bases and 8 bases, in that order; junction bases with no gene match: 6. The CDR3 consists of 13 residues. Looked up from germline, CDR1 is MNHEY and CDR2 is SVGAGI. Library preparation tagged each individual cDNA molecule with a unique molecular identifier. TCRdb re-called the RACE reads through MiXCR, storing one row per CDR3 protein. The sample holds about 380,000 distinct CDR3 sequences, 4.5% to 5.5% seen once. Study-wide findings and caveats: TCRs above 1 in 1000 frequency stayed constant with DPC sensitization. PT1 expanded TCR numbers rose with patch test score.

Time point meaning: pre-sensitization, week 0. Treatment in this sample: therapeutic diphenylcyclopropenone sensitization with weekly scalp DPC. Blood collection took place prior to placing each patch test. This TCR derives from a woman between 50 and 59 years old with alopecia areata. Some clones in this sample may be carry-over from other donors' samples. The chain combines TRBV6-5 with TRBJ1-2; TRBD1 matches 10 bases. Sequences were derived from whole blood, sampled in connection with sensitization to the hapten diphenylcyclopropenone (DPC). DNA of the CDR3: TGTGCCAGCAGGCACCGGGACAGGGGAGGCTACACCTTC. Residues: CASRHRDRGGYTF.